This T cell receptor beta chain was found in a study of OX40 agonist ivuxolimab in advanced cancers. Overall study context: Cohort: approximately 79% men, mean age approximately 60, aged about 23 to 79.

Generated by immunoSEQ multiplex PCR, the TCRdb table keeps only in-frame clones and is missing some. The profile shows roughly 56,000 clones, roughly 87% of them singletons. The V gene's germline CDR1 is SGDLS and CDR2 YYNGEE. The CDR3 sequence is 15 residues long. The V end was cut by 0 bases, the J end by 0 bases, with 8 bases between. This clone was found a few times. The sequencing used CD4+ or CD8+ T cells sorted from blood, collected in a trial of the OX40 agonist ivuxolimab. The chain has TRBV9 and TRBJ2-3; D tentatively fits TRBD1 or TRBD2 (6 bases each). The sequence came from an adult with an advanced solid tumor such as melanoma, head and neck, liver or kidney cancer. CDR3 residues: CASSVGGGSTDTQYF. In DNA form, the CDR3 reads TGTGCCAGCAGCGTAGGAGGGGGGAGCACAGATACGCAGTATTTT.